Below, one TCR beta chain is given with its context. What this receptor recognizes is not known. Base qualities were left out, and no much larger clone turns up one base away. The CDR1 and CDR2 encoded by the germline V gene (reference sequence) are SGHNT and YYREEE. The junction carries 18 bases between V and J, which are trimmed by 5 bases and 8 bases respectively. The CDR3 holds 14 amino acids from the cysteine to the phenylalanine. The entry retains the CDR3 DNA only, 42 bases that are in frame from base 1. TCR cDNA was synthesized by 5'RACE template switching, which introduced a universal primer site and unique molecular identifiers. Priming of cDNA synthesis was performed from both the TCR alpha and TCR beta constant segments. Library amplification used two PCR steps, and the second PCR step added sample barcodes and sequencing adapters. Libraries were sequenced on Illumina HiSeq 2500 (2x100 bp) or NovaSeq (2x150 bp). The paper's data handling went like this. Reads were demultiplexed and collapsed into UMI consensus sequences with MIGEC, and V(D)J alignment was performed with MiXCR. Clonotypes responding to the vaccine were identified with edgeR on replicate PBMC samples, with the criteria of FDR below 0.01 and a log2 fold change above 5 up to day 15. CD4 or CD8 identity was assigned to each bulk clonotype according to whether the clonotype was present at higher abundance in the sequenced CD4 repertoire or the sequenced CD8 repertoire. The raw public reads went through TCRdb reprocessing: fastp at Q25, MiXCR clone calling, in-frame beta chains kept. Under each unique CDR3 protein, matching rows form one entry showing the most common genes and DNA. None of the V and J calls come from the authors' own analysis; TCRdb made them. Here the sample has hundreds of thousands of distinct CDR3 sequences; about 12% occur a single time. 14% to 15% of the sample belongs to the ten largest clones.

This entry comes from a study of T cells after yellow fever vaccination (dated by TCRdb to the late 2010s). Notes on the research overall: Libraries from fractions with low cell numbers were prepared with the SMART-Seq v4 Ultra Low Input RNA kit. To follow T-cell clones before and after both primary and booster YFV17D yellow fever vaccination, bulk TCR alpha and beta repertoires underwent longitudinal sequencing. Blood was collected at multiple timepoints before and after primary and secondary immunization, and bulk PBMC replicates and cell subsets were isolated. Two healthy male donors, one aged 18 to 29 and one aged 30 to 40 years, made up the cohort.

Findings and caveats that apply to the study as a whole: Most clones expanded after primary vaccination (96% of CD4 and 88% of CD8) were re-detected after the booster, suggesting that broad memory maintenance occurred. Because the study included only a couple of donors, the extent to which the findings can be generalized is limited. Compared with the primary T-cell response, the secondary T-cell response was faster but weaker, reaching its peak on day 5 rather than on day 15. Computational filtering was needed because FACS-sorted repertoires could contain abundant contaminating clonotypes from the bulk population. A small fraction of clonotypes appeared in both the CD4 and CD8 compartments, likely as a result of convergent recombination.

Taken with the paper, the label for treatment or condition translates to: live attenuated yellow fever vaccine strain. Two biological replicates of bulk PBMCs were collected at each blood-draw timepoint. A standard Ficoll-Paque protocol was used to isolate PBMCs from peripheral blood. RNA was extracted with TriZol from bulk PBMCs, CD4 and CD8 fractions, and dextramer-positive and dextramer-negative fractions. This TCR was recovered from a young man who received the YFV17D yellow fever vaccine. Sequenced here: PBMCs, sampled on the day of the yellow fever booster vaccination. Recombination connected TRBV5-4 to TRBJ2-3; the D segment could be TRBD2, given 5 matching bases. The DNA is as follows: TGTGCCAGCAGTTCCCGAAATGACCGGGGTACGCAGTATTTT. The translation is CASSSRNDRGTQYF.